Listed below are T cell receptor beta chains from one sample, sequenced in a study of blood T cell repertoires in COVID-19. TCRdb's copy holds only in-frame clones and misses some; the assay was immunoSEQ multiplex PCR. The sample records tens of thousands of clones, approximately 87% being singletons. Sequenced material: peripheral blood. These receptors were collected from a human donor in a cohort sampled during active COVID-19. Each CDR3 is given with its conserved first and last residue. Each record gives: D gene, J gene, V gene, clone size, CDR3 protein, CDR3 DNA. A D gene is named only where the DNA matches it firmly. Clone size is given for some rows only: seen once, a few or many times, or a class if the clone is expanded.

NA TRBJ1-4 TRBV19 NA CASSTTVGTNEKLFF TGTGCCAGTAGTACTACAGTAGGTACTAATGAAAAACTGTTTTTT
TRBD1 TRBJ2-1 TRBV9 NA CASSVDFVPTGGAYNEQFF TGTGCCAGCAGCGTAGACTTCGTCCCGACAGGGGGCGCCTACAATGAGCAGTTCTTC
NA TRBJ1-1 TRBV7-9 NA CASSQGQNTEAFF TGTGCCAGCAGCCAGGGACAGAACACTGAAGCTTTCTTT
TRBD2 TRBJ2-3 TRBV5-4 once CASSDNPGLAGGGDTQYF TGTGCCAGCAGCGACAATCCGGGACTAGCGGGGGGTGGGGATACGCAGTATTTT
TRBD1 TRBJ2-7 TRBV23-1 NA CASSHGTVFCYEQYF TGCGCCAGCAGCCACGGGACAGTATTTTGCTACGAGCAGTACTTC
NA TRBJ1-2 TRBV19 NA CASSILGAYYGYTF TGTGCCAGTAGTATCTTGGGGGCCTACTATGGCTACACCTTC
TRBD1 TRBJ2-7 TRBV7-2 NA CASSSVQTGDLTYEQYF TGTGCCAGCAGCTCCGTTCAGACAGGGGACCTAACCTACGAGCAGTACTTC
NA TRBJ1-2 TRBV28 NA CASRTFNDHEAPGYTF TGTGCCAGCAGAACTTTTAACGACCATGAGGCTCCTGGCTACACCTTC
NA TRBJ2-6 TRBV4-1 few CASSQPRSGGANVLTF TGCGCCAGCAGCCAACCAAGGAGTGGTGGGGCCAACGTCCTGACTTTC
TRBD1 TRBJ1-1 TRBV27 few CASSPWDRAGTEAFF TGTGCCAGCAGTCCGTGGGACAGGGCGGGCACTGAAGCTTTCTTT
NA TRBJ2-2 TRBV4-1 NA CASSHVAPGELFF TGCGCCAGCAGCCATGTAGCGCCCGGGGAGCTGTTTTTT
NA TRBJ1-1 TRBV7-2 few CASSALRGGNTEAFF TGTGCCAGCAGCGCCCTTCGGGGGGGGAACACTGAAGCTTTCTTT
NA TRBJ2-7 TRBV27 NA CASSLSTVPYEQYF TGTGCCAGCAGTTTATCTACAGTACCCTACGAGCAGTACTTC
NA TRBJ2-3 TRBV6-5 NA CASSSGRTDTQYF TGTGCCAGCAGTAGCGGTCGCACAGATACGCAGTATTTT
TRBD2 TRBJ2-3 TRBV9 NA CASSGPLRGANTDTQYF TGTGCCAGCAGCGGTCCGCTGCGGGGGGCCAACACAGATACGCAGTATTTT
NA TRBJ1-4 TRBV19 NA CASSGPGLSNEKLFF TGTGCCAGTAGTGGACCAGGGCTTTCTAATGAAAAACTGTTTTTT
TRBD2 TRBJ2-7 TRBV7-2 NA CASSPRIAGTYEQYF TGTGCCAGCAGCCCTCGAATAGCGGGGACCTACGAGCAGTACTTC
NA TRBJ1-1 TRBV27 NA CASSLSGENTEAFF TGTGCCAGCAGTTTATCCGGGGAGAACACTGAAGCTTTCTTT
NA TRBJ1-3 TRBV7-9 NA CASSPQGLNSGNTIYF TGTGCCAGCAGCCCCCAGGGGCTGAACTCTGGAAACACCATATATTTT
NA TRBJ1-1 TRBV10-3 NA CAISENEQDEAFF TGTGCCATCAGTGAAAACGAACAGGATGAAGCTTTCTTT
NA TRBJ2-1 TRBV28 NA CASSLIQNNEQFF TGTGCCAGCAGTTTAATCCAGAACAATGAGCAGTTCTTC
NA TRBJ1-3 TRBV3-1/TRBV3-2 once CASSPTRGTYTIYF TGTGCCAGCAGCCCCACCCGGGGGACTTACACCATATATTTT
TRBD1 TRBJ2-2 TRBV5-1 NA CASSLGQGTGELFF TGCGCCAGCAGCTTAGGACAGGGCACCGGGGAGCTGTTTTTT
NA TRBJ1-2 TRBV29-1 NA CSVDNRSGANYGYTF TGCAGCGTTGACAACCGTTCGGGGGCTAACTATGGCTACACCTTC
TRBD2 TRBJ2-5 TRBV5-4 NA CASSLGLAGGTGETQYF TGTGCCAGCAGCTTGGGATTAGCGGGGGGTACAGGTGAGACCCAGTACTTC
TRBD1 TRBJ1-2 TRBV13 NA CASSPSTGGHGYTF TGTGCCAGCAGCCCGAGTACAGGGGGCCATGGCTACACCTTC
TRBD1 TRBJ1-6 TRBV5-1 few CASSRDSGHNSPLHF TGCGCCAGCAGCAGGGACAGTGGCCATAATTCACCCCTCCACTTT
NA TRBJ2-1 TRBV28 NA CASNQQGYEQFF TGTGCCAGCAATCAACAGGGATATGAGCAGTTCTTC
NA TRBJ2-6 TRBV21-1 NA CASSSGQPIGSSGANVLTF TGTGCCAGCAGCTCGGGACAACCAATTGGGTCCTCTGGGGCCAACGTCCTGACTTTC
TRBD1 TRBJ1-1 TRBV5-1 few CASQIGTANTEAFF TGCGCCAGCCAGATAGGGACAGCTAACACTGAAGCTTTCTTT
NA TRBJ1-2 TRBV5-5 NA CASSLAPRGDYGYTF TGTGCCAGCAGCTTGGCGCCCCGGGGGGACTATGGCTACACCTTC
NA TRBJ2-6 TRBV7-8 once CASSLGSSGANVLTF TGTGCCAGCAGCTTGGGCAGCTCTGGGGCCAACGTCCTGACTTTC
NA TRBJ1-4 TRBV4-3 NA CASSQDLNRDNEKLFF TGCGCCAGCAGCCAAGATTTGAACAGGGATAATGAAAAACTGTTTTTT
TRBD1 TRBJ1-2 TRBV19 NA CASSTTRQGAGYGYTF TGTGCCAGTAGTACTACAAGACAGGGGGCGGGCTATGGCTACACCTTC
TRBD2 TRBJ2-5 TRBV3-1/TRBV3-2 NA CASSQGTSAPQETQYF TGTGCCAGCAGCCAGGGGACTAGCGCCCCTCAAGAGACCCAGTACTTC
NA TRBJ2-7 TRBV6-5 NA CASSYNRGSYEQYF TGTGCCAGCAGTTACAATCGGGGGAGCTACGAGCAGTACTTC
NA TRBJ1-4 TRBV3-1/TRBV3-2 NA CASSLQGRWSEKLFF TGTGCCAGCAGCCTTCAGGGGCGGTGGAGTGAAAAACTGTTTTTT
NA TRBJ2-7 TRBV25-1 once CASSATDGGANEQYF TGTGCCAGCAGTGCCACGGACGGCGGGGCGAACGAGCAGTACTTC
TRBD1 TRBJ2-6 TRBV28 NA CASSLNRGSTGANVLTF TGTGCCAGCAGTTTAAACAGGGGGAGCACTGGGGCCAACGTCCTGACTTTC
NA TRBJ1-6 TRBV4-3 few CASSQDGGTPLHF TGCGCCAGCAGCCAAGATGGGGGCACACCCCTCCACTTT
NA TRBJ2-5 TRBV9 NA CASSPGGQSQETQYF TGTGCCAGCAGCCCAGGAGGGCAGAGCCAAGAGACCCAGTACTTC
NA TRBJ2-7 TRBV7-9 NA CASSLDNYEQYF TGTGCCAGCAGCTTAGACAACTACGAGCAGTACTTC
NA TRBJ1-1 TRBV18 NA CASSPGSEGTEAFF TGTGCCAGCTCACCGGGCTCTGAAGGCACTGAAGCTTTCTTT
NA TRBJ1-6 TRBV7-2 NA CASSLAGGKGSPLHF TGTGCCAGCAGCTTAGCCGGGGGGAAGGGCTCACCCCTCCACTTT
NA TRBJ2-5 TRBV5-5 NA CASSLAVQETQYF TGTGCCAGCAGCTTGGCGGTCCAAGAGACCCAGTACTTC
NA TRBJ1-5 TRBV28 NA CASSLRQPQHF TGTGCCAGCAGTTTACGTCAGCCCCAGCATTTT
TRBD1 TRBJ1-2 TRBV18 NA CASSPGQGLTRSYTF TGTGCCAGCTCACCGGGACAGGGTCTCACCCGAAGCTACACCTTC
NA TRBJ1-5 TRBV10-3 NA CAISSDFNQPQHF TGTGCCATCAGTTCTGACTTTAATCAGCCCCAGCATTTT
NA TRBJ1-3 TRBV5-6 NA CASSLGDSPGNTIYF TGTGCCAGCAGCTTGGGGGACTCGCCTGGAAACACCATATATTTT
NA TRBJ1-2 TRBV2 NA CASSAVPGYTF TGTGCCAGCAGTGCGGTTCCTGGCTACACCTTC
NA TRBJ1-3 TRBV7-8 NA CASSSHGGGSTSGNTIYF TGTGCCAGCAGCTCCCACGGGGGAGGGTCGACCTCTGGAAACACCATATATTTT
NA TRBJ1-1 TRBV5-5 NA CASSLQGSRTEAFF TGTGCCAGCAGCCTACAGGGAAGTAGGACTGAAGCTTTCTTT
TRBD1 TRBJ1-2 TRBV12-5 few CASGLVAEGAYGYTF TGTGCTAGTGGTTTGGTAGCGGAGGGGGCGTATGGCTACACCTTC
TRBD1 TRBJ1-4 TRBV5-1 few CASSLEGQGDEKLFF TGCGCCAGCAGCTTGGAGGGACAGGGAGATGAAAAACTGTTTTTT
TRBD1 TRBJ1-1 TRBV6-5 NA CASRVGQGATEAFF TGTGCCAGCAGGGTTGGACAGGGAGCAACTGAAGCTTTCTTT
TRBD1 TRBJ1-4 TRBV2 NA CASSERQGATNEKLFF TGTGCCAGCAGTGAGAGACAGGGGGCAACTAATGAAAAACTGTTTTTT
TRBD2 TRBJ2-1 TRBV24-1 NA CATSRPAGGLRDEQFF TGTGCCACCAGTCGTCCTGCGGGGGGCTTGAGGGATGAGCAGTTCTTC
NA TRBJ2-7 TRBV6-5 NA CASNLGGQTYEQYF TGTGCCAGCAACCTGGGGGGACAGACTTACGAGCAGTACTTC
NA TRBJ2-3 TRBV2 few CASSYTNTQYF TGTGCCAGCAGTTATACAAATACGCAGTATTTT
TRBD1 TRBJ1-3 TRBV30 NA CAQRGPGNTIYF TGTGCCCAGAGGGGGCCAGGAAACACCATATATTTT